The sequence of this T cell receptor (beta chain) was determined in a study of cytomegalovirus exposure and HLA in healthy donors. CDR3 size: 16 residues. Trimming took 4 bases from V and 5 from J; bases not matched to a gene: 14. CDR1 and CDR2 from the germline V gene are SGHRS and YFSETQ. Generated by immunoSEQ multiplex PCR, the TCRdb table keeps only in-frame clones and is missing some. The data contain 250,000 to 400,000 clones, about nine tenths of them singletons. The sequence came from a woman aged 25 to 39 in good health and CMV-seropositive. V and J are TRBV5-1 and TRBJ1-2, with TRBD1 matching over 7 bases. The sample comprised PBMCs. The CDR3 protein is CASSPGGLLGDYGYTF. In DNA, the CDR3 is TGCGCCAGCAGCCCAGGGGGGCTGCTCGGGGATTATGGCTACACCTTC.